This T cell receptor beta chain was captured by sequencing in a study of identical twins. Study-wide points: Beta clonotypes that were abundant in cord blood contained fewer insertions, a pattern absent from memory repertoires. Out-of-frame beta chain sequences displayed weaker excess sharing between twins. Within monozygotic twins, out-of-frame TCR alpha sharing was underestimated by the models.

All donors comprised healthy Caucasians. V was shortened by 1 base and J by 2 bases, with 6 bases between the two germline ends. This CDR3 has 13 amino acids. Germline V gene data show CDR1 as SGHRS and CDR2 as YFSETQ. Each CDR3 protein gets one entry after TCRdb re-called the 5' RACE reads with MiXCR. Of under 300,000 distinct CDR3 sequences listed, around an eighth are singletons. This clonotype was detected ten times or more. Antigen unknown. V and J are TRBV5-1 and TRBJ1-2; D is undetermined. The clonotype comes from a woman aged 18 to 35 in good health. The sequenced material came from memory (CD45RO+) T cells sorted from blood. CDR3 sequence reads: CASSLRQNYGYTF. In nucleotides, the CDR3 is TGCGCCAGCAGCTTGCGACAAAACTATGGCTACACCTTC. Full variable domain (rest looked up from reference TRBV5-1 and TRBJ1-2): KAGVTQTPRYLIKTRGQQVTLSCSPISGHRSVSWYQQTPGQGLQFLFEYFSETQRNKGNFPGRFSGRQFSNSRSEMNVSTLELGDSALYLCASSLRQNYGYTFGSGTRLTVV.